This is a list of T cell receptor beta chains from one sample in a study of T-cell reconstitution after alpha-beta-depleted transplantation in children. A single record per CDR3 protein comes from TCRdb applying MiXCR to the PCR reads. The repertoire includes around 64,000 distinct CDR3 sequences, approximately 11% of them detected once, and about 12% sits in the top ten. This sample comprised PBMCs, obtained before TCRalphabeta/CD19-depleted stem cell transplant. All receptors derive from a boy between 10 and 17 years old with acute myeloid leukemia, due to receive a stem cell transplant. The CDR3 runs from the conserved cysteine through the conserved F or W. D genes are given only for firm matches. Part of the rows lack a size; the others show once, few, many or a class for expanded clones.

d_call,v_call,clone_size,j_call,cdr3_nt,cdr3_aa
.,TRBV5-1,many,TRBJ1-1,TGCGCCAGCAGCAAGGACCGCATACTCGCTTTCTTT,CASSKDRILAFF
TRBD2,TRBV4-3,many,TRBJ2-7,TGCGCCAGCAGCCCAAACCGCGGGGGATTGAACGAGCAGTACTTC,CASSPNRGGLNEQYF
TRBD1,TRBV15,many,TRBJ2-1,TGTGCCACCAGCTCGGGGGCGGACAGGGGTCCATATGAGCAGTTCTTC,CATSSGADRGPYEQFF
.,TRBV11-2,.,TRBJ2-1,TGTGCCAGCAGCTTAGGTTGGAGCTCCTACAATGAGCAGTTCTTC,CASSLGWSSYNEQFF
TRBD2,TRBV20-1,many,TRBJ2-1,TGCAGTGCTAGAGACCCGACGCCGGGACTAGTTCCTCTCGGGCAGTTCTTC,CSARDPTPGLVPLGQFF
.,TRBV10-1,many,TRBJ1-5,TGCGCCAGCAGTACCGGGACCTTCGGGGGCCCTAATCAGCCCCAGCATTTT,CASSTGTFGGPNQPQHF
TRBD2,TRBV20-1,many,TRBJ2-5,TGCAGTGCTAGAGATGGGACTAGCCTCGGGGAGACCCAGTACTTC,CSARDGTSLGETQYF
.,TRBV10-1,many,TRBJ1-4,TGCGCCAGCAGTACAAACAGGGATACGAATGAAAAACTGTTTTTT,CASSTNRDTNEKLFF
.,TRBV9,many,TRBJ2-3,TGTGCCAGCAGCGTAGAGGGAGTACGAACAGATACGCAGTATTTT,CASSVEGVRTDTQYF
TRBD2,TRBV6-5,few,TRBJ2-7,TGTGCCAGCACCTCGATAGCGGGAGTCTACGAGCAGTACTTC,CASTSIAGVYEQYF
.,TRBV7-8,many,TRBJ2-2,TGTGCCACCGGCGATATCCGGGGGACCGGGGAGCTGTTTTTT,CATGDIRGTGELFF
.,TRBV7-8,many,TRBJ1-4,TGTGCCAGCAGCCTTTCCTCGGTGGAAAAACTGTTTTTT,CASSLSSVEKLFF